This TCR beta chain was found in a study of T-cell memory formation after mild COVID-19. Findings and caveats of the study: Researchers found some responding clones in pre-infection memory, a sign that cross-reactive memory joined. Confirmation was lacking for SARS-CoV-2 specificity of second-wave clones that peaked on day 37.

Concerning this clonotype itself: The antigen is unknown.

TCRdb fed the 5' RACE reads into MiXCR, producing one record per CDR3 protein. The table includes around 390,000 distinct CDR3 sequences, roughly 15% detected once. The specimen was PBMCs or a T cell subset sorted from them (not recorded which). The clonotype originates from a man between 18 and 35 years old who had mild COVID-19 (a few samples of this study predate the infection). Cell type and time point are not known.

CDR3 region: CASSLSMQANEKLFF. CDR3 nucleotide sequence: TGTGCCAGCAGTTTATCGATGCAGGCTAATGAAAAACTGTTTTTT. The chain combines TRBV27 with TRBJ1-4, with D hard to call. Looked up from germline, CDR1 is MNHEY and CDR2 is SMNVEV (reference sequence). This CDR3 is built from 15 residues. Trimming cost V 0 bases and J 3 bases, with 8 bases left between them.